The 28 T cell receptor beta chains presented below share a single source sample, sequenced in a study of blood T cell repertoires in COVID-19. Using immunoSEQ multiplex PCR, the repertoire was profiled, and TCRdb retains in-frame clones only, with some absent. The table lists around 150,000 clones, around four fifths of them singletons. The sample comprised peripheral blood. Source of these receptors: a man between 65 and 79 years old with acute or convalescent COVID-19.

The V call is TRBV10-2, the J call TRBJ2-7; TRBD1 might be the D (5 bases). Trimming took off 0 bases at V and 5 bases at J, with 8 bases between the two ends. Germline lookup yields CDR1 WSHSY and CDR2 SAAADI. The CDR3 has 13 amino acids. The CDR3: CASSESKGDEQYF. CDR3 nucleotides: TGCGCCAGCAGTGAGTCGAAAGGGGACGAGCAGTACTTC.

The chain combines TRBV7-9 with TRBJ1-2; D is undetermined. Deletions cut 3 bases from V and 5 bases from J, with 16 bases between. The germline V gene encodes CDR1 SEHNR and CDR2 FQNEAQ (reference sequence). CDR3 length equals 15 residues. CDR3 region: CASSFQSLPPYGYTF. The DNA of the CDR3 is TGTGCCAGCAGCTTCCAATCACTCCCCCCGTATGGCTACACCTTC.

This rearrangement joins TRBV18 to TRBJ2-1; 11 bases line up with TRBD2. Germline CDR1 reads KGHSH; CDR2 reads LQKENI. There are 16 residues in the CDR3. V lost 0 bases, J lost 12 bases, and 10 bases stayed unmatched. This CDR3 reads CASSPPASGGYSGQFF. In DNA, the CDR3 is TGTGCCAGCTCACCACCGGCTAGCGGGGGGTACTCGGGGCAGTTCTTC.

The chain recombines TRBV30 with TRBJ1-1; 8 bases agree with TRBD1. Germline lookup yields CDR1 GTSNPN and CDR2 SVGIG (reference sequence). The CDR3 sequence is 11 residues long. With 0 bases clipped from V and 11 bases from J, the junction kept 2 bases outside the gene matches. CDR3 DNA sequence: TGTGCCTGGAGTGTACAGGGGGATGCTTTCTTT. Its translation is CAWSVQGDAFF.

This clone is a singleton in its sample. The CDR3 loop reads CASTRDRGSPLHF. The DNA of the CDR3 is TGTGCCAGCACCCGGGACAGGGGTTCACCCCTCCACTTT. The chain links TRBV5-8 to TRBJ1-6; 10 bases match TRBD1. Per germline, CDR1 SGHTS and CDR2 YDEGEE. The V segment lost 6 bases and the J segment 9 bases; nucleotides outside the gene matches: 3. The length of the CDR3 is 13 residues.

This clone was picked up many times. The chain couples TRBV19 to TRBJ2-5; TRBD2 matches at 7 bases. Germline V gene sequence: CDR1 LNHDA, CDR2 SQIVND (reference sequence). The V gene end was trimmed by 5 bases and the J gene end by 7 bases; junction bases not matched to a gene: 10. This CDR3 is 14 amino acids long. The CDR3 DNA reads TGTGCCAGTAGTTCCGCCTTCAGGGAGGGGACCCAGTACTTC. It yields the protein CASSSAFREGTQYF.

This chain links TRBV5-1 with TRBJ2-7; tentatively, D is TRBD1 (6 bases). CDR1 SGHRS and CDR2 YFSETQ come from the germline V gene. CDR3 length: 12 amino acids. The germline V and J ends were trimmed by 2 bases and 6 bases, with 9 bases remaining between them. The CDR3 nucleotides read TGCGCCAGCAGCTTACAGGGCCGCGAGCAGTACTTC. Translating gives CASSLQGREQYF. The whole variable domain, filled in from reference TRBV5-1 and TRBJ2-7, reads KAGVTQTPRYLIKTRGQQVTLSCSPISGHRSVSWYQQTPGQGLQFLFEYFSETQRNKGNFPGRFSGRQFSNSRSEMNVSTLELGDSALYLCASSLQGREQYFGPGTRLTVT.

The V and J genes are TRBV10-3 and TRBJ2-7; D possibly corresponds to TRBD1 (5 bases). This CDR3 has 12 residues. The ends were cut back, 7 bases at V and 5 bases at J, with 12 bases in the middle. From germline, CDR1 is ENHRY and CDR2 SYGVKD. The CDR3 sequence: CAIKDNSNEQYF. In DNA, the CDR3 is TGTGCCATCAAGGACAATTCGAACGAGCAGTACTTC.

The rearrangement joins TRBV19 to TRBJ2-2; the D gene is possibly TRBD1 (6 bases). The length of the CDR3 is 17 residues. Germline V gene data show CDR1 as LNHDA and CDR2 as SQIVND (reference sequence). V lost 7 bases, J lost 7 bases, and 25 bases lay in between. CDR3 DNA sequence: TGTGCCAGTACCCGAGGTCCCAGCAGGGGAGAGGACGGGGAGCTGTTTTTT. This sequence encodes CASTRGPSRGEDGELFF.

CDR3 bases: TGTGCCAGCAGCTTGTCCTTGAACACTGAAGCTTTCTTT. The encoded protein is CASSLSLNTEAFF. The chain links TRBV5-8 to TRBJ1-1; D is unresolved. Trimming stripped 1 base from V and 0 bases from J, with 4 bases between. The length of the CDR3 is 13 residues. In germline, CDR1 is SGHTS, CDR2 YDEGEE.

This chain links TRBV6-1 with TRBJ1-1, with 8 bases aligning to TRBD1. This CDR3 comprises 17 residues. J was trimmed by 6 bases and V by 2 bases; bases with no gene match: 14. The germline gives CDR1 MNHNS, CDR2 SASEGT. CDR3 DNA sequence: TGTGCCAGCAGTGAACATAATCGACCAGGGGGCGGGTCTGAAGCTTTCTTT. The encoded protein is CASSEHNRPGGGSEAFF.

The table lists this clone with a count of one. V usage is TRBV11-2 and J usage is TRBJ1-6; D not certain. The length of the CDR3 is 14 residues. Germline V gene data show CDR1 as SGHAT and CDR2 as FQNNGV. The ends were cut back, 3 bases at V and 7 bases at J, with 10 bases in the middle. The CDR3, as DNA: TGTGCCAGCAGCTTGCGGGGTTTCAATTCACCCCTCCACTTT. This encodes CASSLRGFNSPLHF.

The chain has TRBV5-1 and TRBJ2-3; TRBD2 matches at 10 bases. Germline CDR1 reads SGHRS; CDR2 reads YFSETQ. The CDR3 is made up of 16 amino acids. V shed 5 bases, J shed 2 bases, and the junction held 8 bases outside the gene matches. For the CDR3, the DNA is TGCGCCAGCAGGGGCAGTAGCGGGGGGTCCACAGATACGCAGTATTTT. Amino acids: CASRGSSGGSTDTQYF.

The genes are TRBV5-4 and TRBJ2-1; 11 bases fit TRBD2. CDR3 size: 15 residues. J was trimmed by 4 bases and V by 4 bases; bases with no gene match: 4. Germline loops: CDR1 SGHNT, CDR2 YYREEE (reference sequence). This CDR3 reads CASSRSGRGYNEQFF. CDR3 bases: TGTGCCAGCAGCCGTAGCGGGAGGGGGTACAATGAGCAGTTCTTC.

The chain has TRBV18 and TRBJ2-7, with TRBD2 matching 14 bases. J lost 5 bases, V lost 4 bases, and 10 bases had no gene match. Germline V gene lookup returns CDR1 KGHSH and CDR2 LQKENI. The CDR3 sequence is 17 residues long. The CDR3 protein is CASSRSGTSGGSNEQYF. DNA for the CDR3: TGTGCCAGCTCACGGTCCGGGACTAGCGGGGGATCCAACGAGCAGTACTTC.

The genes are TRBV24-1 and TRBJ2-3; a possible D gene is TRBD1 (5 bases). This CDR3 contains 12 residues. CDR1 and CDR2 (germline): KGHDR, SFDVKD. The germline V and J ends were trimmed by 5 bases and 6 bases, with 8 bases remaining between them. CDR3 protein: CATSGTRDTQYF. CDR3 bases: TGTGCCACCAGTGGGACACGCGATACGCAGTATTTT.

This clone was counted between two and nine times. The V and J genes are TRBV2 and TRBJ2-7, with D possibly matching TRBD1 (6 bases). Trimming cost V 6 bases and J 3 bases, with 15 bases left between them. Germline V lookup: CDR1 SNHLY, CDR2 FYNNEI. This CDR3 region has 14 residues. The CDR3 here is CASSADDRFYEQYF. The CDR3 coding sequence is TGTGCCAGCAGCGCCGACGACAGGTTCTACGAGCAGTACTTC. Looking up the rest from reference TRBV2 and TRBJ2-7 gives the full variable domain: EPEVTQTPSHQVTQMGQEVILRCVPISNHLYFYWYRQILGQKVEFLVSFYNNEISEKSEIFDDQFSVERPDGSNFTLKIRSTKLEDSAMYFCASSADDRFYEQYFGPGTRLTVT.

The V call is TRBV3-1 (or the pseudogene TRBV3-2), the J call TRBJ2-1, with 10 nucleotides matching TRBD2. In germline, CDR1 is LGHDT, CDR2 YNNKEL (reference sequence). V lost 6 bases to trimming and J lost 1 base; unmatched junction nucleotides: 12. CDR3 length: 18 amino acids. The CDR3 spells CASSWTSGHARSYNEQFF. CDR3 nucleotide sequence: TGTGCCAGCAGTTGGACTAGCGGACATGCCCGTTCCTACAATGAGCAGTTCTTC.

This clone came up once. The chain joins TRBV6-5 to TRBJ2-3; D is uncertain. The CDR3 is 14 amino acids. V was shortened by 7 bases and J by 5 bases, with 16 bases between the two germline ends. Germline CDR1 MNHEY, CDR2 SVGAGI. DNA of the CDR3: TGTGCCAGCATTTCCACAACCGGCGGAGATACGCAGTATTTT. Its translation is CASISTTGGDTQYF.

The V gene is TRBV2, the J gene TRBJ1-6; TRBD1 aligns across 9 bases. Germline-derived CDR1 and CDR2 are SNHLY and FYNNEI. The trim removed 8 bases at V and 10 bases at J, leaving 3 bases unmatched. CDR3 size: 12 residues. CDR3 region: CASGTGPSPLHF. In DNA, the CDR3 is TGTGCCAGCGGGACAGGGCCATCACCCCTCCACTTT.

J is TRBJ2-5 and V is TRBV7-2, with 7 bases matching TRBD1. V lost 3 bases and J lost 4; bases outside the gene matches: 8. Germline V gene lookup returns CDR1 SGHTA and CDR2 FQGNSA. The CDR3 runs 15 residues. CDR3 protein: CASSLTGSHGETQYF. The CDR3 DNA is TGTGCCAGCAGCTTGACAGGGAGTCACGGAGAGACCCAGTACTTC.

This chain uses TRBV7-3 with TRBJ2-2; D unresolved. CDR1 and CDR2 (germline): SGHTA, FQGTGA. The germline V and J ends were trimmed by 2 bases and 3 bases, with 10 bases remaining between them. The CDR3 runs to 15 residues. This chain's CDR3 is CASSLDSLHTGELFF. In DNA, the CDR3 is TGTGCCAGCAGCTTAGACTCCCTACACACCGGGGAGCTGTTTTTT.

The gene calls are TRBV6-1 and TRBJ1-2; TRBD1 is a possible D gene (6 bases). CDR1 MNHNS and CDR2 SASEGT come from the germline V gene. V shed 2 bases and J shed 4 bases, with 14 bases lying between them. The CDR3 covers 15 residues. CDR3 sequence: CASSEIGRGLYGYTF. CDR3 nucleotide sequence: TGTGCCAGCAGTGAAATAGGCAGGGGCCTCTATGGCTACACCTTC.

The chain is built from TRBV7-8 and TRBJ2-5, with a tentative D call TRBD2 (6 bases). The length of the CDR3 is 15 residues. V lost 3 bases and J lost 6, with 17 bases in between. Germline V gene data show CDR1 as SGHVS and CDR2 as FQNEAQ. The CDR3 DNA sequence: TGTGCCAGCAGCTTTAGTGGGAGGACGGGCCAGACCCAGTACTTC. It encodes CASSFSGRTGQTQYF.

The genes are TRBV19 and TRBJ1-1, with a possible D match to TRBD1 (5 bases). Trimming stripped 1 base from V and 12 bases from J, with 15 bases between. Germline lookup yields CDR1 LNHDA and CDR2 SQIVND (reference sequence). The CDR3 length is 13 residues. For the CDR3, the DNA is TGTGCCAGTAGTATAGGACCCCAGGGATCGACTTTCTTT. Its protein is CASSIGPQGSTFF.

The J gene is TRBJ2-7, the V gene TRBV19; tentative D call: TRBD1 (6 bases). Germline assignment: CDR1 LNHDA and CDR2 SQIVND (reference sequence). Trimming removed 5 bases at V and 4 bases at J, with 18 bases between. The CDR3 consists of 15 residues. The CDR3 region has the DNA TGTGCCAGTAGTCCCGGACAGATTGGGTTTTACGAGCAGTACTTC. This sequence encodes CASSPGQIGFYEQYF.

This clone was seen a handful of times. The chain joins TRBV28 to TRBJ2-7; 10 nucleotides line up with TRBD1. The J segment lost 3 bases and the V segment lost 6 bases, leaving 5 bases of the junction unmatched. The germline V gene has CDR1 MDHEN and CDR2 SYDVKM. The CDR3 runs to 14 residues. The CDR3 is CASRNRDRGYEQYF. In DNA form, the CDR3 reads TGTGCCAGCAGAAACCGGGACAGGGGCTACGAGCAGTACTTC.

This clone appeared a single time. The J gene is TRBJ2-3, the V gene TRBV27; TRBD2 matches 9 bases. CDR3 length: 17 residues. Germline CDR1 MNHEY, CDR2 SMNVEV (reference sequence). V lost 3 bases, J lost 5 bases, and 12 bases stayed unmatched. The DNA of the CDR3 is TGTGCCAGCAGTTTCTCCCCCTCTAGCGGGAATAAAGATACGCAGTATTTT. Protein: CASSFSPSSGNKDTQYF.